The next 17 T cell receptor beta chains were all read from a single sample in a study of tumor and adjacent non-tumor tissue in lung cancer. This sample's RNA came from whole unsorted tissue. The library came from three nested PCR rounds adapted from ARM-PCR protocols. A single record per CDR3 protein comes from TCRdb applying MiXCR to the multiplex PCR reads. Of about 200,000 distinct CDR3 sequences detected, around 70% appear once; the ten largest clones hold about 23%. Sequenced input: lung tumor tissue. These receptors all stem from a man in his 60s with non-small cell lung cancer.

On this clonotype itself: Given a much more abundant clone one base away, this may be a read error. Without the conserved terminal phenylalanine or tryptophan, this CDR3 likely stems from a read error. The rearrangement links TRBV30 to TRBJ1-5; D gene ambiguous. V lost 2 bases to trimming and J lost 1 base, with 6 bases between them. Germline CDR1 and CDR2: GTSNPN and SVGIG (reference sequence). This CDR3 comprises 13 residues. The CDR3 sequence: CAWSRESNQPQHI. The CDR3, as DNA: TGTGCCTGGAGTCGGGAGAGCAATCAGCCCCAGCATATT.

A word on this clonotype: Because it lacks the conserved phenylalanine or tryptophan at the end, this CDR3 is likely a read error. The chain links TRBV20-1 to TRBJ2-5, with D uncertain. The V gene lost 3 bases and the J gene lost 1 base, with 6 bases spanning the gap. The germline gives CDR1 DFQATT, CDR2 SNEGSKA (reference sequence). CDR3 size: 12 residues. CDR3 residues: CSASFTQETQYL. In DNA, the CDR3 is TGCAGTGCTAGTTTTACCCAAGAGACCCAGTACTTA.

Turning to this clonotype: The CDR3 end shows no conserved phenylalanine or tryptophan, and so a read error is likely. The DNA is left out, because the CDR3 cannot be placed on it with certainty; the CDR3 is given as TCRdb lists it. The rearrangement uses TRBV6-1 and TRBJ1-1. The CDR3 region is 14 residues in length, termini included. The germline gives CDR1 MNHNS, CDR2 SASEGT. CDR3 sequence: CASSESGSRGVVFS.

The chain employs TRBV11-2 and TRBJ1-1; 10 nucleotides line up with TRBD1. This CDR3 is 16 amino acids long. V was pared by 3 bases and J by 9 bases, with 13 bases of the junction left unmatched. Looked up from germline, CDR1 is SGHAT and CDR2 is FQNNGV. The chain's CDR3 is CASSFTIDRGPVQAFF. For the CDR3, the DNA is TGTGCCAGCAGCTTTACCATCGACAGGGGGCCCGTTCAAGCTTTCTTT. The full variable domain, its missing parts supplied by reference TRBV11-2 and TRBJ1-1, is EAGVAQSPRYKIIEKRQSVAFWCNPISGHATLYWYQQILGQGPKLLIQFQNNGVVDDSQLPKDRFSAERLKGVDSTLKIQPAKLEDSAVYLCASSFTIDRGPVQAFFGQGTRLTVV.

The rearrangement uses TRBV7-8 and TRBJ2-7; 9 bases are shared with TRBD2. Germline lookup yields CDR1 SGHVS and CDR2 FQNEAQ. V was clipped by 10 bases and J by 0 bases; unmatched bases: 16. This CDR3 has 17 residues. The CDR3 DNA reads TGTGCCAACATCTTAGTGGCTAGCGGGACCCTCTCCTACGAGCAGTACTTC. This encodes CANILVASGTLSYEQYF.

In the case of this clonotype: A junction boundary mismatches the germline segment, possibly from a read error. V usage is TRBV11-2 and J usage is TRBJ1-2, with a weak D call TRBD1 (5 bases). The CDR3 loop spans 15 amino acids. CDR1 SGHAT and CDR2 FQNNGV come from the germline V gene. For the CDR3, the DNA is TGTGCTAGCAGCCTACTTCTTGGGCAGGGCTATGGCTACACCTTC. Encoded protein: CASSLLLGQGYGYTF. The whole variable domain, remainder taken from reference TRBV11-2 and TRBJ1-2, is EAGVAQSPRYKIIEKRQSVAFWCNPISGHATLYWYQQILGQGPKLLIQFQNNGVVDDSQLPKDRFSAERLKGVDSTLKIQPAKLEDSAVYLCASSLLLGQGYGYTFGSGTRLTVV.

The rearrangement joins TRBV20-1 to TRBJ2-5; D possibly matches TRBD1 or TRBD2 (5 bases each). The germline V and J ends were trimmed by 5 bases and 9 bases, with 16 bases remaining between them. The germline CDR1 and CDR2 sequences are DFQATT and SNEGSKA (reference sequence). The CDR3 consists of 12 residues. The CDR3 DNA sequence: TGCAGTGCTCTGGACGGCCGAGGGGCCCAGTACTTC. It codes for CSALDGRGAQYF.

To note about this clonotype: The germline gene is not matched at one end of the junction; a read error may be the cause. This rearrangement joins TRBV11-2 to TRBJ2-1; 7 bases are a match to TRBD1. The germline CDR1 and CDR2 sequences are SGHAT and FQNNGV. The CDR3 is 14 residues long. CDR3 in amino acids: CVSRLAHRGNVQFF. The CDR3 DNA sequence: TGTGTCAGCAGGCTTGCTCACAGGGGCAATGTGCAGTTTTTC. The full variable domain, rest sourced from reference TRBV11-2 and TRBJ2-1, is EAGVAQSPRYKIIEKRQSVAFWCNPISGHATLYWYQQILGQGPKLLIQFQNNGVVDDSQLPKDRFSAERLKGVDSTLKIQPAKLEDSAVYLCVSRLAHRGNVQFFGPGTRLTVL.

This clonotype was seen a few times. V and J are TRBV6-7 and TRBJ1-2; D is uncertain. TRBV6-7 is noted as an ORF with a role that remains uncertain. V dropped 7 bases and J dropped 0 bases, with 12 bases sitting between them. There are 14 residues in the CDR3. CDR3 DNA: TGTGCCAGCATCCCGGGTCGACCTAACTATGGCTACACCTTC. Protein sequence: CASIPGRPNYGYTF.

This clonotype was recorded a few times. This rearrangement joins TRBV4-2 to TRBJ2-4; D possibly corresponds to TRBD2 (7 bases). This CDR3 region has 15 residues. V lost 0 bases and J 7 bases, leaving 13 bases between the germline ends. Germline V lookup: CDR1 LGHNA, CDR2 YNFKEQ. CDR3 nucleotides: TGTGCCAGCAGCCAAGATGGCCCGGGGGGCAACATTCAGTACTTC. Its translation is CASSQDGPGGNIQYF.

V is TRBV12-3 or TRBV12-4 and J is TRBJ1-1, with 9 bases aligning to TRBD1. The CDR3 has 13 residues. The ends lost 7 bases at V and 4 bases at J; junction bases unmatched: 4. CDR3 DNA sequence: TGTGCCAGCAACCACAGGGGGCCCACTGAAGCTTTCTTT. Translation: CASNHRGPTEAFF.

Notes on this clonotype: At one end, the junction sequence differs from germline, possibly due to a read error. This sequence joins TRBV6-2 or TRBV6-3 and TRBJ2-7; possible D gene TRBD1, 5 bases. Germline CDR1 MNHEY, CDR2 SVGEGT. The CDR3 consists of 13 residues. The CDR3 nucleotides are TGTGACAGCAGGGAAGGTAGCACCTACGAGCAGTACTTC. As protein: CDSREGSTYEQYF.

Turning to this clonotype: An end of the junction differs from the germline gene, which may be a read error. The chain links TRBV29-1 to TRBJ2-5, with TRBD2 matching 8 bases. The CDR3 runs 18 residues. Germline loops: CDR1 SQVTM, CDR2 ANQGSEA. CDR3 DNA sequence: TGCAGCGTTGAAGTGGGACTAGTGGGAGGCACGCTTAAAGAGACCCAGTATTTC. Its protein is CSVEVGLVGGTLKETQYF.

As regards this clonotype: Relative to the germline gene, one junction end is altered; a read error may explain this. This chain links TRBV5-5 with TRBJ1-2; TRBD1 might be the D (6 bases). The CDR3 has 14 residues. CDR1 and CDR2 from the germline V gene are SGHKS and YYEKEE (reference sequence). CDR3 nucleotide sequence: TGTGCCAGCATCTTGGGACAACCCAACTATGGCTACACCTTC. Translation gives CASILGQPNYGYTF. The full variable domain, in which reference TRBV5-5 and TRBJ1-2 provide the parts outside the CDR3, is DAGVTQSPTHLIKTRGQQVTLRCSPISGHKSVSWYQQVLGQGPQFIFQYYEKEERGRGNFPDRFSARQFPNYSSELNVNALLLGDSALYLCASILGQPNYGYTFGSGTRLTVV.

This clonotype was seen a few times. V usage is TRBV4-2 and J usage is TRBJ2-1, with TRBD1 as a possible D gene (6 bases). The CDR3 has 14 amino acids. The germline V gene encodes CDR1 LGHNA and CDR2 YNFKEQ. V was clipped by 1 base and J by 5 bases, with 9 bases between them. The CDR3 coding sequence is TGTGCCAGCAGCCAAGTGGACAGAGACAATGAGCAGTTCTTC. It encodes CASSQVDRDNEQFF.

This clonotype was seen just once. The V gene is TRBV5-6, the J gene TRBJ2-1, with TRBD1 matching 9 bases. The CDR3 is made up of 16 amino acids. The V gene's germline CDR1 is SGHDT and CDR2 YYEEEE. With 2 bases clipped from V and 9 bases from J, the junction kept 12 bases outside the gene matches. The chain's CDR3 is CASSLKTGGNVAEQFF. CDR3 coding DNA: TGTGCCAGCAGCTTAAAGACAGGGGGGAATGTTGCTGAGCAGTTCTTC.

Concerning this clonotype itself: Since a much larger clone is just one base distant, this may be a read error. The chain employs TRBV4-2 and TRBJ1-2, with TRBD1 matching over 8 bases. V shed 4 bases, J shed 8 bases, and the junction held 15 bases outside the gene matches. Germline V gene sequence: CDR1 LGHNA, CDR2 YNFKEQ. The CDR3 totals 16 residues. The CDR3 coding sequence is TGTGCCAGCAGCCTTAAAGCCCGGGACAGGTCAGAAGGCTACACCTTC. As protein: CASSLKARDRSEGYTF.